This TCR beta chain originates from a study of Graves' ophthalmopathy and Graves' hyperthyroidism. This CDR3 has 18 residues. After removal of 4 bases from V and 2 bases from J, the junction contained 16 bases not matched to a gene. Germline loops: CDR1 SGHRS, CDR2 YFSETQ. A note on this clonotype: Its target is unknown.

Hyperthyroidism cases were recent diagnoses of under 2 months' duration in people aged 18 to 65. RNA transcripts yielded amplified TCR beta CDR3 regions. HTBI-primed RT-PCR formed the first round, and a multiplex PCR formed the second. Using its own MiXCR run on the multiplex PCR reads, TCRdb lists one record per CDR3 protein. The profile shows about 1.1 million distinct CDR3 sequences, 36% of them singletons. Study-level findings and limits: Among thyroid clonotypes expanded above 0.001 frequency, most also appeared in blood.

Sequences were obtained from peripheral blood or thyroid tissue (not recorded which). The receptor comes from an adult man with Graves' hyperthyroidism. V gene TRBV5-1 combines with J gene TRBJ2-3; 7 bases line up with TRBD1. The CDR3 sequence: CASSGISRTGHATDTQYF. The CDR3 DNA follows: TGCGCCAGCAGCGGGATATCAAGGACAGGACATGCCACAGATACGCAGTATTTT.